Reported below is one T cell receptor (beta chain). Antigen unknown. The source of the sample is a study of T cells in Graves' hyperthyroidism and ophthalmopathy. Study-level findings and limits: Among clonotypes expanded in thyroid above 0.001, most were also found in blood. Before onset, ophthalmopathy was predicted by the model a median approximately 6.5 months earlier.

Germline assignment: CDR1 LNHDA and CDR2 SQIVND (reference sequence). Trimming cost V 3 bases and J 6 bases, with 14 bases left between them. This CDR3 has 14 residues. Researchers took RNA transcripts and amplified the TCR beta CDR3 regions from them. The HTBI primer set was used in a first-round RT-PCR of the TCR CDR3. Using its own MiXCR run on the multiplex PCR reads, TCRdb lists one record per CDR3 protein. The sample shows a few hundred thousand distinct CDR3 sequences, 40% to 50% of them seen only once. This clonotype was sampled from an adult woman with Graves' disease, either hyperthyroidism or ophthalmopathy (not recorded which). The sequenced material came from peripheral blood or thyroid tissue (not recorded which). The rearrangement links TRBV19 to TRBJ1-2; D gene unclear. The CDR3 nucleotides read TGTGCCAGTAGTATGGCTGGGAGGTCGGATGGCTACACCTTC. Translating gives CASSMAGRSDGYTF.